The 13 T cell receptor beta chains reported below all come from one sample, sequenced in a study of Tregs in tolerant kidney transplant recipients. The repertoire was sequenced with immunoSEQ multiplex PCR; TCRdb's copy has only in-frame clones and lacks some. Seen here are fewer than 100,000 clones, under 95% observed once, and the top ten hold around 0.45%. The sample here was CD4+ T cells from blood, taken before the transplant. Every receptor here comes from a human donor who received a combined kidney and bone marrow transplant.

The V call is TRBV6-4, the J call TRBJ1-3; D ambiguous. The V gene lost 5 bases and the J gene lost 3 bases, with 11 bases spanning the gap. The CDR3 spans 14 residues. The V gene's germline CDR1 is MRHNA and CDR2 SNTAGT. Here the CDR3 DNA reads TGTGCCAGCAGTCCCCACAATAATGGAAACACCATATATTTT. Protein product: CASSPHNNGNTIYF.

The rearrangement joins TRBV18 to TRBJ1-2; D might be TRBD1 (5 bases). The CDR3 consists of 13 residues. Germline V CDR1 and CDR2: KGHSH, LQKENI. V was cut by 6 bases and J by 4 bases, with 12 bases left in between. The CDR3 protein is CASSSDRGYGYTF. The CDR3 DNA sequence: TGTGCCAGCTCTTCTGACAGAGGCTATGGCTACACCTTC. Complete variable domain (other parts from reference TRBV18 and TRBJ1-2): NAGVMQNPRHLVRRRGQEARLRCSPMKGHSHVYWYRQLPEEGLKFMVYLQKENIIDESGMPKERFSAEFPKEGPSILRIQQVVRGDSAAYFCASSSDRGYGYTFGSGTRLTVV.

The chain joins TRBV6-1 to TRBJ2-1; 10 bases align to TRBD1. Unmatched junction bases numbered 9, after V lost 7 bases and J lost 6 bases. Germline-derived CDR1 and CDR2 are MNHNS and SASEGT. The CDR3 is 15 residues long. The CDR3 bases are TGTGCCAGCAAAGTCCGGGGACAGGGGTTCAATGAGCAGTTCTTC. Residues: CASKVRGQGFNEQFF.

The V call is TRBV19, the J call TRBJ1-5; no clear D gene. This CDR3 is built from 13 residues. Germline V gene data show CDR1 as LNHDA and CDR2 as SQIVND (reference sequence). Trimming pared 6 bases from V and 4 bases from J, leaving 10 bases between. CDR3 nucleotides: TGTGCCAGTAGCAGTCAGAGGAATCAGCCCCAGCATTTT. This sequence encodes CASSSQRNQPQHF.

This chain links TRBV10-3 with TRBJ2-2; D gene ambiguous. This CDR3 spans 13 amino acids. Germline assignment: CDR1 ENHRY and CDR2 SYGVKD. Trimming took off 7 bases at V and 3 bases at J, with 9 bases between the two ends. The CDR3 sequence: CAITPVDTGELFF. CDR3 DNA: TGTGCCATCACTCCGGTTGACACCGGGGAGCTGTTTTTT.

J is TRBJ1-3 and V is TRBV18; no clear D gene. V was shortened by 4 bases and J by 0 bases, with 10 bases between the two germline ends. From germline, CDR1 is KGHSH and CDR2 LQKENI. The CDR3 consists of 15 residues. CDR3 sequence reads: CASSRGPDSGNTIYF. CDR3 nucleotide sequence: TGTGCCAGCTCACGCGGCCCGGACTCTGGAAACACCATATATTTT. Full variable domain (missing parts from reference TRBV18 and TRBJ1-3): NAGVMQNPRHLVRRRGQEARLRCSPMKGHSHVYWYRQLPEEGLKFMVYLQKENIIDESGMPKERFSAEFPKEGPSILRIQQVVRGDSAAYFCASSRGPDSGNTIYFGEGSWLTVV.

This chain uses TRBV11-2 with TRBJ2-5; TRBD1 aligns across 7 bases. The CDR3 totals 15 residues. V shed 1 base, J shed 5 bases, and the junction held 7 bases outside the gene matches. Per germline, CDR1 SGHAT and CDR2 FQNNGV. The CDR3 is CASSLVRARGETQYF. In DNA, the CDR3 is TGTGCCAGCAGCTTAGTCCGGGCCAGGGGGGAGACCCAGTACTTC.

V and J are TRBV6-5 and TRBJ2-7; possibly TRBD1 for D (5 bases). This CDR3 region has 11 residues. Trimming stripped 10 bases from V and 4 bases from J, with 11 bases between. Germline V lookup: CDR1 MNHEY, CDR2 SVGAGI. The CDR3 DNA is TGTGCCACCCGGACACAATACGAGCAGTACTTC. As protein: CATRTQYEQYF.

This chain links TRBV27 with TRBJ1-2; D ambiguous. The V gene's germline CDR1 is MNHEY and CDR2 SMNVEV (reference sequence). The CDR3 totals 13 residues. V was clipped by 2 bases and J by 5 bases, with 9 bases between them. This chain's CDR3 is CASSLGQPYGYTF. CDR3 DNA: TGTGCCAGCAGTTTAGGGCAGCCTTATGGCTACACCTTC.

The chain employs TRBV4-3 and TRBJ2-2, with 8 bases fitting TRBD2. V shed 0 bases, J shed 7 bases, and the junction held 10 bases outside the gene matches. The CDR3 consists of 17 residues. Germline V lookup: CDR1 LGHNA, CDR2 YSLEER. For the CDR3, the DNA is TGCGCCAGCAGCCAAGATACCGGGGGGGGGCTTTACGGGGAGCTGTTTTTT. It is translated as CASSQDTGGGLYGELFF.

The chain joins TRBV5-1 to TRBJ1-2, with TRBD1 matching 9 bases. This CDR3 is built from 17 residues. V shed 0 bases and J 4 bases; nucleotides not matched to a gene: 10. Germline V CDR1 and CDR2: SGHRS, YFSETQ. The CDR3 DNA sequence: TGCGCCAGCAGCTTGGAGGTTGGGGGACAGGGTGGCTATGGCTACACCTTC. As protein: CASSLEVGGQGGYGYTF. Using reference TRBV5-1 and TRBJ1-2 for the parts outside the CDR3, the full variable domain is KAGVTQTPRYLIKTRGQQVTLSCSPISGHRSVSWYQQTPGQGLQFLFEYFSETQRNKGNFPGRFSGRQFSNSRSEMNVSTLELGDSALYLCASSLEVGGQGGYGYTFGSGTRLTVV.

The J gene is TRBJ1-2, the V gene TRBV19; TRBD1 might be the D (6 bases). The CDR3 is 15 residues long. The V end was cut by 7 bases, the J end by 4 bases, with 19 bases between. Germline CDR1 reads LNHDA; CDR2 reads SQIVND (reference sequence). The CDR3 spells CASTRTVLPGYGYTF. Written as DNA, the CDR3 is TGTGCCAGTACCCGGACAGTACTGCCGGGCTATGGCTACACCTTC.

The chain combines TRBV5-4 with TRBJ2-5; perhaps TRBD2 as D (7 bases). This CDR3 is built from 16 residues. The V and J ends lost 4 bases and 0 bases respectively, with 16 bases between them. Germline V gene data show CDR1 as SGHNT and CDR2 as YYREEE (reference sequence). CDR3 sequence (DNA): TGTGCCAGCAGCCCTCGGAGGGGGGGGCACCAAGAGACCCAGTACTTC. The encoded protein is CASSPRRGGHQETQYF.